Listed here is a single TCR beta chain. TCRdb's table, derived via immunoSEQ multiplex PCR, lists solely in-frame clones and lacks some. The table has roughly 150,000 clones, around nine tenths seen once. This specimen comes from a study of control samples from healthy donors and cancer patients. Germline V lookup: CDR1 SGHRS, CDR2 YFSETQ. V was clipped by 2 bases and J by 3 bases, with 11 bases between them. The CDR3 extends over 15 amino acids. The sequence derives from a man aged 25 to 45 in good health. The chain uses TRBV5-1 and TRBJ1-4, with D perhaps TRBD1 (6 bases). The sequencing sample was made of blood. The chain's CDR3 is CASSFTGLANEKLFF. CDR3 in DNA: TGCGCCAGCAGCTTTACAGGGTTAGCTAATGAAAAACTGTTTTTT.